Below, one T cell receptor beta chain is given with its context. Its antigen remains unidentified. V gave up 4 bases and J gave up 4 bases, with 5 bases separating them. Germline-derived CDR1 and CDR2 are SGHVS and FQNEAQ. CDR3 length equals 11 residues. The data were obtained in a study of T cell clones after liver transplantation. Study as a whole: A pre-transplant mixed lymphocyte reaction with TCRbeta sequencing defined graft-donor-reactive clones followed in post-transplant blood. Draws occurred before transplant, before withdrawal, and after complete or failed withdrawal.

Study conclusions and caveats: Conclusions were preliminary, with small, heterogeneous patient groups.

TCRdb keeps only in-frame clones here, not all; method: immunoSEQ multiplex PCR. The repertoire consists of some 45,000 clones, with around 83% occurring once and the leading ten covering 2% to 2.5%. The source of this sequence is a human patient who received a liver transplant. The graft donor may have given rise to some T cells. Specimen: CD4+ T cells from blood, collected 24 months after liver transplant. V is TRBV7-8 and J is TRBJ2-7; the D is unclear. The CDR3 region is CASSSVYEQYF. The CDR3 DNA follows: TGTGCCAGCAGCTCCGTTTACGAGCAGTACTTC.